This T cell receptor beta chain was recorded in a study of CD8+ T cells in alopecia areata. Overall study findings and caveats: While tofacitinib was given, many expanded lesional clones persisted in scalp and blood.

This clone turned up a few times. Its antigen is currently unknown. Documented treatment: oral pan-JAK inhibitor, 5-10 mg twice daily. cDNA prepared by RNA extraction and subsequent reverse transcription served as the template for sequencing. Repertoires were generated with immunoSEQ multiplex PCR, while TCRdb's copy carries only in-frame clones and drops some. The sample shows 95,000 to 150,000 clones, roughly 55% of them seen only once. V lost 2 bases to trimming and J lost 4 bases, with 18 bases between them. The CDR3 has 18 residues. Per the germline V gene, CDR1 is SEHNR and CDR2 is FQNEAQ (reference sequence).

Here the sequenced sample was CD4+ T cells sorted from blood, taken at week 4, from a patient treated with tofacitinib. The clonotype was recovered from a human donor with alopecia areata. J is TRBJ2-6 and V is TRBV7-9, with D possibly TRBD1 on 6 matching bases. CDR3 in DNA: TGTGCCAGCAGCTTATTTGGGGGACAACAACTCGGGGCCAACGTCCTGACTTTC. It translates to CASSLFGGQQLGANVLTF.